This entry lists 20 T cell receptor beta chains sequenced from one sample in a study of cytotoxic CD8 clonotypes in ibrutinib-treated CLL. The table came from immunoSEQ multiplex PCR; TCRdb's copy has only in-frame clones and leaves some out. This sample has approximately 200,000 clones, with around 72% found just once. The sample here was PBMCs, taken after 24 months of ibrutinib treatment. These receptors came from a human donor with chronic lymphocytic leukemia.

The V and J genes are TRBV7-2 and TRBJ2-7; no definite D call. Germline CDR1 SGHTA, CDR2 FQGNSA. V lost 1 base to trimming and J lost 3 bases, with 7 bases between them. The CDR3 extends over 13 amino acids. CDR3 nucleotides: TGTGCCAGCAGCTTAGGGTCCCACTACGAGCAGTACTTC. Translating gives CASSLGSHYEQYF.

The rearrangement joins TRBV5-1 to TRBJ2-5; the D is unclear. This CDR3 comprises 13 residues. V lost 2 bases, J lost 2 bases, and 7 bases lay in between. CDR1 SGHRS and CDR2 YFSETQ come from the germline V gene. The CDR3 coding sequence is TGCGCCAGCAGCTTTCCAGATCAAGAGACCCAGTACTTC. Translation: CASSFPDQETQYF.

The chain has TRBV14 and TRBJ2-7; D is undetermined. Germline V gene lookup returns CDR1 SGHDN and CDR2 FVKESK. V dropped 1 base and J dropped 1 base, with 5 bases sitting between them. The CDR3 is 13 residues long. The CDR3 coding sequence is TGTGCCAGCAGCCAAGGTCGGTCCTACGAGCAGTACTTC. This encodes CASSQGRSYEQYF. Based on the CDR3 plus reference TRBV14 and TRBJ2-7, the full variable domain is EAGVTQFPSHSVIEKGQTVTLRCDPISGHDNLYWYRRVMGKEIKFLLHFVKESKQDESGMPNNRFLAERTGGTYSTLKVQPAELEDSGVYFCASSQGRSYEQYFGPGTRLTVT.

This clone was counted a single time. The CDR3 bases are TGTGCCAGCAGTGGGAAAAGGAGTGAGCAGTTCTTC. Protein sequence: CASSGKRSEQFF. The V and J genes are TRBV2 and TRBJ2-1, with D uncertain. The V and J ends lost 4 bases and 9 bases respectively, with 10 bases between them. This CDR3 has 12 residues. The V gene's germline CDR1 is SNHLY and CDR2 FYNNEI.

The rearrangement links TRBV4-1 to TRBJ1-4; TRBD1 matches 7 bases. CDR3 length: 15 amino acids. The ends lost 3 bases at V and 7 bases at J; junction bases unmatched: 8. Germline V gene sequence: CDR1 MGHRA, CDR2 YSYEKL. The CDR3 nucleotides are TGCGCCAGCAGCCAGAAGGGACAGAAAGCTGAAAAACTGTTTTTT. Its protein product is CASSQKGQKAEKLFF.

The chain couples TRBV5-4 to TRBJ2-3; D call uncertain. The CDR3 has 13 residues. Germline CDR1 SGHNT, CDR2 YYREEE (reference sequence). V was pared by 2 bases and J by 4 bases, with 8 bases between. CDR3 in amino acids: CASSLGQPDTQYF. The DNA for the CDR3 is TGTGCCAGCAGCTTAGGTCAGCCAGATACGCAGTATTTT.

The chain couples TRBV2 to TRBJ2-7, with 9 bases aligning to TRBD1. There are 13 residues in the CDR3. Germline lookup yields CDR1 SNHLY and CDR2 FYNNEI. J lost 1 base, V lost 8 bases, and 3 bases had no gene match. The CDR3 nucleotides read TGTGCCAGCCCGGGACAGGGTTCCTACGAGCAGTACTTC. This translates into CASPGQGSYEQYF.

This clone has a handful of counts. V gene TRBV15 combines with J gene TRBJ2-7, with 12 positions matching TRBD2. This CDR3 has 16 amino acids. Germline V gene lookup returns CDR1 LNHNV and CDR2 YYDKDF (reference sequence). The V and J ends lost 1 base and 7 bases, in that order; junction bases with no gene match: 8. The CDR3, as DNA: TGTGCCACCAGCAGAGTTCGACTAGCGGGAGTTGGGGAGCAGTACTTC. This sequence encodes CATSRVRLAGVGEQYF.

The chain uses TRBV6-1 and TRBJ2-3; D may be TRBD1 or TRBD2 (5 bases each). V was clipped by 3 bases and J by 4 bases, with 14 bases between them. The CDR3 is 15 residues long. Germline V gene lookup returns CDR1 MNHNS and CDR2 SASEGT. CDR3: CASSELGVGADTQYF. The CDR3 coding sequence is TGTGCCAGCAGTGAGCTGGGGGTTGGCGCAGATACGCAGTATTTT.

The J gene is TRBJ1-3, the V gene TRBV4-3; D gene uncertain. The CDR3 covers 14 residues. Per the germline V gene, CDR1 is LGHNA and CDR2 is YSLEER. V dropped 0 bases and J dropped 11 bases, with 14 bases sitting between them. The CDR3 loop is CASSQELIQSPIYF. The CDR3 DNA follows: TGCGCCAGCAGCCAAGAATTAATCCAGTCACCCATATATTTT.

The genes are TRBV6-6 and TRBJ2-7; perhaps D is TRBD1 or TRBD2 (5 bases each). The CDR3 totals 13 residues. The V end lost 6 bases, the J end lost 3 bases, and 12 bases lay between the germline ends. Germline V CDR1 and CDR2: MNHNY, SVGAGI (reference sequence). CDR3 nucleotide sequence: TGTGCCAGCAGCCGGGACGGAGGCTACGAGCAGTACTTC. Its translation: CASSRDGGYEQYF.

This clone was observed once. The chain employs TRBV28 and TRBJ2-1; perhaps TRBD1 as D (6 bases). Trimming took off 3 bases at V and 5 bases at J, with 17 bases between the two ends. The length of the CDR3 is 16 residues. Looked up from germline, CDR1 is MDHEN and CDR2 is SYDVKM. CDR3 protein: CASSLLSGETNNEQFF. DNA of the CDR3: TGTGCCAGCAGTTTGCTCTCAGGGGAAACTAACAATGAGCAGTTCTTC.

The chain is built from TRBV15 and TRBJ2-7, with 8 nucleotides matching TRBD1. The CDR3 has 15 amino acids. CDR1 is LNHNV, CDR2 YYDKDF, per germline (reference sequence). Trimming cost V 4 bases and J 8 bases; bases outside gene matches: 13. CDR3 residues: CATSKERQGFLQQYF. The CDR3 DNA is TGTGCCACCAGCAAAGAGAGACAGGGGTTTCTTCAGCAGTACTTC.

This clone was seen a handful of times. The gene calls are TRBV7-3 and TRBJ2-3, with TRBD1 matching 8 bases. Germline V gene data show CDR1 as SGHTA and CDR2 as FQGTGA. V lost 3 bases, J lost 5 bases, and 1 base stayed unmatched. This CDR3 has 13 amino acids. Here the CDR3 reads CASSFTGGDTQYF. In DNA, the CDR3 is TGTGCCAGCAGCTTCACAGGGGGAGATACGCAGTATTTT.

This clone has only a few counts. V gene TRBV5-5 combines with J gene TRBJ1-1; the D gene is possibly TRBD1 (5 bases). This CDR3 has 14 residues. Germline V gene sequence: CDR1 SGHKS, CDR2 YYEKEE (reference sequence). Trimming pared 0 bases from V and 4 bases from J, leaving 10 bases between. CDR3 in DNA: TGTGCCAGCAGCTTGGCGGCAGGGAGCACTGAAGCTTTCTTT. This codes for CASSLAAGSTEAFF.

This clone was picked up one time. The chain recombines TRBV5-1 with TRBJ2-7; D is possibly TRBD1 (5 bases). The V end lost 3 bases, the J end lost 0 bases, and 7 bases lay between the germline ends. Germline V CDR1 and CDR2: SGHRS, YFSETQ. The CDR3 totals 13 residues. The CDR3 DNA is TGCGCCAGCAGCTACAGGAGCTCCTACGAGCAGTACTTC. Protein product: CASSYRSSYEQYF.

The rearrangement links TRBV4-1 to TRBJ2-7; D is perhaps TRBD2 (6 bases). The germline CDR1 and CDR2 sequences are MGHRA and YSYEKL. CDR3 length equals 18 residues. Trimming stripped 4 bases from V and 1 base from J, with 23 bases between. The CDR3 sequence is CASSLGVVGGTASYEQYF. Written as DNA, the CDR3 is TGCGCCAGCAGCCTAGGCGTAGTTGGGGGGACGGCGTCCTACGAGCAGTACTTC.

This clone was seen a few times. This CDR3 is CASSDIVGRTDTQYF. The CDR3 DNA reads TGTGCCAGCAGTGACATTGTCGGACGTACAGATACGCAGTATTTT. V gene TRBV6-4 combines with J gene TRBJ2-3; no clear D. The V end lost 2 bases, the J end lost 3 bases, and 12 bases lay between the germline ends. Germline V CDR1 and CDR2: MRHNA, SNTAGT. The CDR3 runs 15 residues.

The gene calls are TRBV5-1 and TRBJ2-7; D possibly corresponds to TRBD1 (5 bases). This CDR3 region has 17 residues. V shed 0 bases and J shed 1 base, with 17 bases lying between them. Germline V gene data show CDR1 as SGHRS and CDR2 as YFSETQ. CDR3 nucleotide sequence: TGCGCCAGCAGCTTGGGCCCCCAGGGTCTCGGATCCTACGAGCAGTACTTC. Its translation is CASSLGPQGLGSYEQYF. The variable domain in full, with the rest retrieved from reference TRBV5-1 and TRBJ2-7, is KAGVTQTPRYLIKTRGQQVTLSCSPISGHRSVSWYQQTPGQGLQFLFEYFSETQRNKGNFPGRFSGRQFSNSRSEMNVSTLELGDSALYLCASSLGPQGLGSYEQYFGPGTRLTVT.

The chain uses TRBV5-1 and TRBJ1-1; tentatively, D is TRBD1 (5 bases). Germline V gene data show CDR1 as SGHRS and CDR2 as YFSETQ. Deletions cut 0 bases from V and 6 bases from J, with 18 bases between. This CDR3 spans 16 amino acids. CDR3 bases: TGCGCCAGCAGCTTGGCCTCCGGGACCTCTAAGGCTGAAGCTTTCTTT. It is translated as CASSLASGTSKAEAFF.